A selection of T cell receptor beta chains follows, all from one sample in a study of blood T cells in healthy people across ages. TCRdb re-derived calls from the 5' RACE reads in MiXCR, one entry per CDR3 protein. Of about 1.4 million distinct CDR3 sequences listed, approximately 59% are singletons. Sample: blood. The receptors were sampled from a young man in good health. The CDR3 runs from the conserved cysteine through the conserved F or W. Each record gives: clone size, D gene, CDR3 length, J gene, V gene, CDR3 protein, CDR3 DNA. A D gene is named only where the DNA matches it firmly. Only some rows state a clone size, as once, few, many or a class for expanded clones.

clone size: .; D gene: TRBD1; CDR3 length: 18; J gene: TRBJ2-7; V gene: TRBV28; CDR3 protein: CASSFLFAPGQGTYEQYF; CDR3 DNA: TGTGCCAGCAGTTTCCTCTTTGCGCCGGGACAGGGTACCTACGAGCAGTACTTC
clone size: .; D gene: .; CDR3 length: 13; J gene: TRBJ1-2; V gene: TRBV2; CDR3 protein: CASSVYGTDGYTF; CDR3 DNA: TGTGCCAGCAGTGTTTATGGCACAGATGGCTACACCTTC
clone size: .; D gene: .; CDR3 length: 17; J gene: TRBJ1-2; V gene: TRBV4-1; CDR3 protein: CASSQVKLIPGVYGYTF; CDR3 DNA: TGCGCCAGCAGCCAAGTTAAGCTGATCCCTGGGGTCTATGGCTACACCTTC
clone size: .; D gene: TRBD1; CDR3 length: 16; J gene: TRBJ1-1; V gene: TRBV11-2; CDR3 protein: CASSLGEGTGRTEAFF; CDR3 DNA: TGTGCCAGCAGCTTAGGTGAGGGGACAGGGAGGACTGAAGCTTTCTTT
clone size: few; D gene: TRBD2; CDR3 length: 16; J gene: TRBJ2-5; V gene: TRBV28; CDR3 protein: CASILTGTSGSETQYF; CDR3 DNA: TGTGCCAGCATCCTCACCGGGACTAGCGGGAGTGAGACCCAGTACTTC
clone size: .; D gene: .; CDR3 length: 15; J gene: TRBJ2-7; V gene: TRBV12-3/TRBV12-4; CDR3 protein: CASSSLRVASYEQYF; CDR3 DNA: TGTGCCAGCAGTTCGTTAAGGGTCGCCTCCTACGAGCAGTACTTC
clone size: .; D gene: .; CDR3 length: 15; J gene: TRBJ2-5; V gene: TRBV2; CDR3 protein: CASRATTQSQETQYF; CDR3 DNA: TGTGCCAGCAGGGCCACGACCCAGAGCCAAGAGACCCAGTACTTC
clone size: once; D gene: .; CDR3 length: 13; J gene: TRBJ1-1; V gene: TRBV30; CDR3 protein: CAWSALGGTEAFF; CDR3 DNA: TGTGCCTGGAGTGCCTTGGGCGGCACTGAAGCTTTCTTT
clone size: .; D gene: .; CDR3 length: 15; J gene: TRBJ2-1; V gene: TRBV20-1; CDR3 protein: CSAISSTGPSYEQFF; CDR3 DNA: TGCAGTGCTATATCTTCTACGGGTCCTTCCTACGAGCAGTTCTTC
clone size: .; D gene: TRBD1; CDR3 length: 15; J gene: TRBJ1-2; V gene: TRBV4-2; CDR3 protein: CASSQAGQITYGYTF; CDR3 DNA: TGTGCCAGCAGCCAAGCGGGACAGATAACCTATGGCTACACCTTC
clone size: few; D gene: .; CDR3 length: 12; J gene: TRBJ2-3; V gene: TRBV28; CDR3 protein: CASSTITDTQYF; CDR3 DNA: TGTGCCAGCAGCACAATCACAGATACGCAGTATTTT
clone size: .; D gene: .; CDR3 length: 12; J gene: TRBJ2-5; V gene: TRBV20-1; CDR3 protein: CSATEPGGTQYF; CDR3 DNA: TGCAGTGCTACCGAGCCTGGGGGGACCCAGTACTTC
clone size: .; D gene: TRBD2; CDR3 length: 15; J gene: TRBJ2-1; V gene: TRBV5-1; CDR3 protein: CASSPGTRVNNEQFF; CDR3 DNA: TGCGCCAGCAGCCCCGGGACTAGAGTCAACAATGAGCAGTTCTTC
clone size: once; D gene: TRBD2; CDR3 length: 18; J gene: TRBJ2-2; V gene: TRBV11-2; CDR3 protein: CASSLGGVSGSHTGELFF; CDR3 DNA: TGTGCCAGCAGCTTAGGGGGGGTTAGCGGGAGCCACACCGGGGAGCTGTTTTTT
clone size: few; D gene: .; CDR3 length: 15; J gene: TRBJ2-7; V gene: TRBV3-1; CDR3 protein: CASSQEIFRPYEQYF; CDR3 DNA: TGTGCCAGCAGCCAAGAGATTTTTAGGCCCTACGAGCAGTACTTC
clone size: once; D gene: .; CDR3 length: 14; J gene: TRBJ1-1; V gene: TRBV29-1; CDR3 protein: CSVEGQMMNTEAFF; CDR3 DNA: TGCAGCGTTGAAGGACAGATGATGAACACTGAAGCTTTCTTT
clone size: .; D gene: TRBD2; CDR3 length: 17; J gene: TRBJ2-3; V gene: TRBV20-1; CDR3 protein: CSALAGGQEPITDTQYF; CDR3 DNA: TGCAGTGCTTTAGCGGGGGGGCAAGAACCCATCACAGATACGCAGTATTTT
clone size: .; D gene: TRBD2; CDR3 length: 14; J gene: TRBJ2-1; V gene: TRBV20-1; CDR3 protein: CSAQPLAGGNEQFF; CDR3 DNA: TGCAGTGCCCAGCCCCTAGCGGGGGGCAATGAGCAGTTCTTC
clone size: .; D gene: TRBD1; CDR3 length: 14; J gene: TRBJ1-2; V gene: TRBV27; CDR3 protein: CASSQTGTFYGYTF; CDR3 DNA: TGTGCCAGCAGTCAGACAGGGACCTTTTATGGCTACACCTTC
clone size: .; D gene: .; CDR3 length: 10; J gene: TRBJ1-2; V gene: TRBV20-1; CDR3 protein: CSPSRLGYTF; CDR3 DNA: TGCAGTCCATCCAGACTAGGCTACACCTTC
clone size: .; D gene: .; CDR3 length: 16; J gene: TRBJ2-1; V gene: TRBV6-2/TRBV6-3; CDR3 protein: CASSTSRTQLDNEQFF; CDR3 DNA: TGTGCCAGCAGCACCTCCCGCACACAATTGGACAATGAGCAGTTCTTC
clone size: once; D gene: .; CDR3 length: 16; J gene: TRBJ2-3; V gene: TRBV7-9; CDR3 protein: CASSPLGTRSTDTQYF; CDR3 DNA: TGTGCCAGCAGCCCCTTGGGGACACGGAGCACAGATACGCAGTATTTT
clone size: few; D gene: .; CDR3 length: 12; J gene: TRBJ2-5; V gene: TRBV25-1; CDR3 protein: CASSSFGGTQYF; CDR3 DNA: TGTGCCAGCAGCTCTTTCGGAGGGACCCAGTACTTC
clone size: few; D gene: .; CDR3 length: 14; J gene: TRBJ2-7; V gene: TRBV11-2; CDR3 protein: CASSSGGHSYEQYF; CDR3 DNA: TGTGCCAGCAGCTCTGGTGGACACTCCTACGAGCAGTACTTC